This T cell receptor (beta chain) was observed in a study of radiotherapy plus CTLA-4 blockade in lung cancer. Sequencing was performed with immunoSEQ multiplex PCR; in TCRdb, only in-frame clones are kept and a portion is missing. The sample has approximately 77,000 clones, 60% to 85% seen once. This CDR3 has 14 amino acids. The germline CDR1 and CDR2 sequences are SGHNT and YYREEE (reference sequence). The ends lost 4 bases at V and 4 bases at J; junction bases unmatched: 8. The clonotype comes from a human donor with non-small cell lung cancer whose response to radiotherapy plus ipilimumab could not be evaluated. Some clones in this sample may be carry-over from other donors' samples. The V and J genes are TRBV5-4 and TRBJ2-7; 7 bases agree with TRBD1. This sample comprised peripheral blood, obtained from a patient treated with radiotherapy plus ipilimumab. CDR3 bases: TGTGCCAGCAGCGTGGGACAGTCCGTGTACGAGCAGTACTTC. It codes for CASSVGQSVYEQYF.